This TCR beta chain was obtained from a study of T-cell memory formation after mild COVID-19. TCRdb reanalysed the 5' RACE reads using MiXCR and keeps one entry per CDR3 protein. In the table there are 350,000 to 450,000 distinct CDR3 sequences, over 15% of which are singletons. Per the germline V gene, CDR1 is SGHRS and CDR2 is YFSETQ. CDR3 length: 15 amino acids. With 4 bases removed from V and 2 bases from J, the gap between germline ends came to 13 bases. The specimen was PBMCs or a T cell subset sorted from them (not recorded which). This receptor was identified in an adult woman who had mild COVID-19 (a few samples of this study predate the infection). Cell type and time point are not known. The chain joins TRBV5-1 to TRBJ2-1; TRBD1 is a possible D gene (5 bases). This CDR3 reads CASSIDRPAYNEQFF. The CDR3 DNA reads TGCGCCAGCAGCATCGACAGACCAGCCTACAATGAGCAGTTCTTC.